The 11 T cell receptor beta chains listed next were all sequenced from one sample in a study of shared clonotypes between healthy human individuals. Sequencing used immunoSEQ multiplex PCR; TCRdb keeps in-frame clones, though not all of them. The data contain around 2.3 million clones, approximately 96% of them singletons. Source material: naive CD4+ T cells sorted from blood. Subset in this sample: CD45RA+ positively selected. The source of these receptors is a man in his late teens or twenties in good health.

The gene calls are TRBV29-1 and TRBJ2-7; tentatively, D is TRBD2 (5 bases). Germline V gene data show CDR1 as SQVTM and CDR2 as ANQGSEA. The CDR3 has 11 amino acids. Trimming cost V 4 bases and J 6 bases, with 10 bases left between them. In nucleotides, the CDR3 is TGCAGCGTTGTTGTAGCGACCGAGCAGTACTTC. Translation gives CSVVVATEQYF.

The genes are TRBV6-4 and TRBJ2-1; 11 nucleotides line up with TRBD2. Trimming took 3 bases from V and 9 from J; bases not matched to a gene: 7. Germline assignment: CDR1 MRHNA and CDR2 SNTAGT. CDR3 size: 15 residues. The CDR3 bases are TGTGCCAGCAGTGAGGTTATTAGCGGGAGGGCTGAGCAGTTCTTC. As protein: CASSEVISGRAEQFF.

In this sample, this clone turned up once. The chain joins TRBV5-1 to TRBJ1-2; D is unresolved. Trimming left V 4 bases short and J 0 bases short, with 13 bases between. Germline CDR1 SGHRS, CDR2 YFSETQ. The CDR3 is 15 amino acids. DNA for the CDR3: TGCGCCAGCAGCCCTGCGGGATCCTCTAACTATGGCTACACCTTC. Translation: CASSPAGSSNYGYTF.

CDR3 region: CASRQGLRSYNEQFF. The DNA for the CDR3 is TGTGCCAGTAGACAGGGTTTGCGGTCCTACAATGAGCAGTTCTTC. The rearrangement uses TRBV19 and TRBJ2-1, with a weak D call TRBD1 (6 bases). Germline V gene data show CDR1 as LNHDA and CDR2 as SQIVND (reference sequence). V shed 6 bases and J shed 1 base, with 13 bases lying between them. The CDR3 covers 15 residues.

As regards this clone: This sample includes further DNA sequences coding for the same CDR3. The J gene is TRBJ2-2, the V gene TRBV2; D is perhaps TRBD1 (5 bases). The CDR3 sequence is 14 residues long. V dropped 3 bases and J dropped 4 bases, with 9 bases sitting between them. Germline V gene lookup returns CDR1 SNHLY and CDR2 FYNNEI. CDR3 nucleotide sequence: TGTGCCAGCAGTGAGGTTCAGGGCACCGGGGAGCTGTTTTTT. Its protein product is CASSEVQGTGELFF.

The chain recombines TRBV28 with TRBJ2-2; D assignment may be TRBD1 or TRBD2 (6 bases each). This CDR3 has 15 residues. V lost 6 bases and J lost 4, with 15 bases in between. CDR1 is MDHEN, CDR2 SYDVKM, per germline. CDR3 bases: TGTGCCAGCAGAGGGGGAGGAGGGGGCACCGGGGAGCTGTTTTTT. It yields the protein CASRGGGGGTGELFF.

This clone was detected a few times. The rearrangement joins TRBV4-1 to TRBJ1-3; D unresolved. Germline V CDR1 and CDR2: MGHRA, YSYEKL. V lost 4 bases and J lost 7, with 11 bases in between. The CDR3 consists of 13 residues. The CDR3 sequence: CASSRNTVNTIYF. The CDR3, as DNA: TGCGCCAGCAGCCGGAATACGGTCAACACCATATATTTT.

This clone occurred once. This chain joins TRBV10-3 and TRBJ1-5; the D is unclear. Germline lookup yields CDR1 ENHRY and CDR2 SYGVKD. The CDR3 extends over 16 amino acids. V lost 0 bases and J lost 4, with 13 bases in between. In DNA form, the CDR3 reads TGTGCCATCAGTGAGTCGACGGCCTGGGGAAATCAGCCCCAGCATTTT. Amino acid sequence: CAISESTAWGNQPQHF.

This chain uses TRBV11-2 with TRBJ1-6, with a tentative D call TRBD1 (6 bases). This CDR3 spans 18 amino acids. Germline lookup yields CDR1 SGHAT and CDR2 FQNNGV. The V gene lost 4 bases and the J gene lost 0 bases, with 16 bases spanning the gap. Here the CDR3 reads CASSSKGGSRSYNSPLHF. In DNA form, the CDR3 reads TGTGCCAGCAGCTCAAAGGGGGGGTCCCGCTCCTATAATTCACCCCTCCACTTT.

This chain joins TRBV30 and TRBJ1-6; 9 bases map to TRBD1. The CDR3 extends over 16 amino acids. After removal of 1 base from V and 1 base from J, the junction contained 2 bases not matched to a gene. Germline V lookup: CDR1 GTSNPN, CDR2 SVGIG (reference sequence). The CDR3 region is CAWSGQGGSYNSPLHF. The CDR3 DNA sequence: TGTGCCTGGAGTGGACAGGGGGGATCCTATAATTCACCCCTCCACTTT.

The chain links TRBV7-2 to TRBJ1-2, with 9 nucleotides matching TRBD1. Germline CDR1 SGHTA, CDR2 FQGNSA. This CDR3 contains 14 residues. The trim removed 5 bases at V and 2 bases at J, leaving 3 bases unmatched. CDR3: CASSRGQGNYGYTF. As DNA, the CDR3 is TGTGCCAGCAGCCGGGGACAGGGCAACTATGGCTACACCTTC.